This T cell receptor beta chain was sequenced in a study of monozygotic twins with inflammatory bowel disease. General observations from the study: The data gave no support to a single strong IBD-associated signal or clonotype.

Germline assignment: CDR1 SGHRS and CDR2 YFSETQ. The CDR3 length is 13 residues. As concerns this clonotype: As yet, its antigen is unknown.

cDNA for each sample came from eight separate reactions. From its re-call of the 5' RACE reads, TCRdb lists each CDR3 protein once, without DNA. The listing contains 440,000 or so distinct CDR3 sequences. The source material was blood. The chain combines TRBV5-1 with TRBJ2-7; absent DNA, TCRdb's TRBD2 call cannot be checked. The clonotype comes from a human donor with ulcerative colitis or Crohn's disease, or a healthy co-twin of an affected twin (not recorded which). CDR3 loop: CASSSDISGEQYF.